The 27 T cell receptor beta chains presented below share a single source sample, sequenced in a study of pediatric ulcerative colitis. Here immunoSEQ multiplex PCR was the method, and the copy in TCRdb shows in-frame clones only, minus some. The sample includes roughly 30,000 clones, roughly four fifths of them seen just once. Sequenced sample: blood. Every receptor here comes from a boy between 10 and 17 years old with severe ulcerative colitis.

The sample holds one count of this clone. J is TRBJ2-7 and V is TRBV6-5, with D possibly TRBD1 on 5 matching bases. The CDR3 extends over 13 amino acids. V shed 2 bases and J shed 7 bases, with 12 bases lying between them. CDR1 is MNHEY and CDR2 is SVGAGI in the germline V gene. CDR3 region: CASSYSQGREQYF. DNA for the CDR3: TGTGCCAGCAGTTACAGTCAGGGTCGGGAGCAGTACTTC.

The rearrangement uses TRBV12-5 and TRBJ2-3, with 8 positions matching TRBD2. Germline trimming cut 3 bases from V and 6 bases from J; bases unmatched to any gene: 5. Germline assignment: CDR1 LGHNT and CDR2 FRNRAP. The CDR3 extends over 14 amino acids. The CDR3: CASGLGGGRDTQYF. DNA of the CDR3: TGTGCTAGTGGTTTAGGCGGGGGGCGGGATACGCAGTATTTT. Variable domain in full (rest from reference TRBV12-5 and TRBJ2-3): DARVTQTPRHKVTEMGQEVTMRCQPILGHNTVFWYRQTMMQGLELLAYFRNRAPLDDSGMPKDRFSAEMPDATLATLKIQPSEPRDSAVYFCASGLGGGRDTQYFGPGTRLTVL.

The rearrangement uses TRBV7-6 and TRBJ2-3, with 8 bases aligning to TRBD2. The junction had 9 bases not matched to a gene; V was cut back by 5 bases and J by 2 bases. Germline assignment: CDR1 SGHVS and CDR2 FNYEAQ. The CDR3 covers 16 residues. CDR3: CASSPRGGLYTDTQYF. In DNA form, the CDR3 reads TGTGCCAGCAGCCCCCGGGGGGGACTGTACACAGATACGCAGTATTTT.

This rearrangement joins TRBV29-1 to TRBJ2-3, with D tentatively TRBD1 (6 bases). This CDR3 spans 13 amino acids. Germline V CDR1 and CDR2: SQVTM, ANQGSEA. V was trimmed by 4 bases and J by 2 bases, leaving 10 bases between them. The DNA of the CDR3 is TGCAGCGTTGCAGGACAGTACACAGATACGCAGTATTTT. It is translated as CSVAGQYTDTQYF.

The DNA of the CDR3 is TGCGCCAGCAGCTGGGGGGACAGGGTAGTCGACAATGAGCAGTTCTTC. This translates into CASSWGDRVVDNEQFF. The rearrangement links TRBV5-1 to TRBJ2-1; 9 bases fit TRBD1. This CDR3 comprises 16 residues. From germline, CDR1 is SGHRS and CDR2 YFSETQ. J lost 5 bases, V lost 3 bases, and 9 bases had no gene match.

The J gene is TRBJ2-3, the V gene TRBV7-9; D may correspond to TRBD1 or TRBD2 (5 bases each). Trimming left V 6 bases short and J 0 bases short, with 25 bases between. CDR3 length equals 19 residues. The V gene's germline CDR1 is SEHNR and CDR2 FQNEAQ (reference sequence). DNA for the CDR3: TGTGCCAGCAGTTCTACTGTGATCAGTGGGACCCCTAGCACAGATACGCAGTATTTT. Protein: CASSSTVISGTPSTDTQYF. The full variable domain, with the rest looked up from reference TRBV7-9 and TRBJ2-3, is DTGVSQNPRHKITKRGQNVTFRCDPISEHNRLYWYRQTLGQGPEFLTYFQNEAQLEKSRLLSDRFSAERPKGSFSTLEIQRTEQGDSAMYLCASSSTVISGTPSTDTQYFGPGTRLTVL.

This chain joins TRBV11-2 and TRBJ2-1; D remains ambiguous. Germline V CDR1 and CDR2: SGHAT, FQNNGV. V was cut by 1 base and J by 7 bases, with 5 bases left in between. The CDR3 is made up of 12 amino acids. The CDR3 nucleotides read TGTGCCAGCAGCTTAGTTGGGAATGAGCAGTTCTTC. It encodes CASSLVGNEQFF.

The genes are TRBV19 and TRBJ2-7; 7 bases align to TRBD1. The CDR3 loop spans 15 amino acids. Germline values: CDR1 LNHDA, CDR2 SQIVND (reference sequence). Trimming removed 3 bases from V and 5 bases from J; junction bases left unmatched: 10. DNA of the CDR3: TGTGCCAGTAGTATGGACAGGAAATTGACGAACGAGCAGTACTTC. This codes for CASSMDRKLTNEQYF.

V and J are TRBV18 and TRBJ2-7; 11 positions agree with TRBD1. CDR3 size: 14 residues. Germline V gene data show CDR1 as KGHSH and CDR2 as LQKENI. V dropped 3 bases and J dropped 4; count of bases not matched to a gene: 2. CDR3 nucleotides: TGTGCCAGCTCACCCGGGACAGGGGGGTACGAGCAGTACTTC. Amino acid sequence: CASSPGTGGYEQYF.

The chain joins TRBV5-6 to TRBJ2-1; tentative D call: TRBD2 (6 bases). Germline V gene lookup returns CDR1 SGHDT and CDR2 YYEEEE. V was cut by 7 bases and J by 0 bases, with 14 bases left in between. CDR3 length: 15 residues. In DNA form, the CDR3 reads TGTGCCAGCGTCCCGGGGGAGGACTCCTACAATGAGCAGTTCTTC. Amino acids: CASVPGEDSYNEQFF.

Here the CDR3 reads CAWSDPGTVSYNEQFF. CDR3 nucleotide sequence: TGTGCCTGGAGTGACCCCGGGACAGTCTCCTACAATGAGCAGTTCTTC. This rearrangement joins TRBV30 to TRBJ2-1; TRBD1 agrees at 7 bases. This CDR3 has 16 residues. Germline V gene data show CDR1 as GTSNPN and CDR2 as SVGIG (reference sequence). V lost 1 base and J lost 0; bases outside the gene matches: 6.

The genes are TRBV7-9 and TRBJ2-1, with TRBD2 identical over 10 bases. Trimming removed 2 bases from V and 0 bases from J; junction bases left unmatched: 7. The CDR3 sequence is 18 residues long. CDR1 SEHNR and CDR2 FQNEAQ come from the germline V gene (reference sequence). CDR3 sequence reads: CASSLSGGALSSYNEQFF. The CDR3 nucleotides are TGTGCCAGCAGCTTAAGCGGGGGGGCCTTAAGCTCCTACAATGAGCAGTTCTTC.

V is TRBV5-5 and J is TRBJ1-5, with D unresolved. In germline, CDR1 is SGHKS, CDR2 YYEKEE (reference sequence). The CDR3 extends over 14 amino acids. Trimming cost V 0 bases and J 5 bases, with 9 bases left between them. In DNA form, the CDR3 reads TGTGCCAGCAGCTTGGAGGGATTCGATCAGCCCCAGCATTTT. Protein product: CASSLEGFDQPQHF.

The genes are TRBV29-1 and TRBJ1-2; TRBD1 aligns across 8 bases. J was trimmed by 5 bases and V by 1 base; bases with no gene match: 9. The CDR3 consists of 15 residues. Germline-derived CDR1 and CDR2 are SQVTM and ANQGSEA. The CDR3 spells CSVEGYRGAEYGYTF. CDR3 in DNA: TGCAGCGTTGAAGGCTACAGGGGGGCAGAATATGGCTACACCTTC.

This chain joins TRBV30 and TRBJ2-1, with TRBD1 matching over 11 bases. The CDR3 length is 14 residues. Trimming removed 1 base from V and 9 bases from J; junction bases left unmatched: 5. Germline CDR1 and CDR2: GTSNPN and SVGIG (reference sequence). CDR3 bases: TGTGCCTGGAGTGCCGGGACAGGGGGTTTTGAGCAGTTCTTC. This gives the protein CAWSAGTGGFEQFF.

The V and J genes are TRBV19 and TRBJ2-5; either TRBD1 or TRBD2 may supply D (5 bases each). This CDR3 contains 14 residues. V dropped 11 bases and J dropped 4 bases, with 20 bases sitting between them. Looked up from germline, CDR1 is LNHDA and CDR2 is SQIVND (reference sequence). CDR3 coding DNA: TGTGCCGTACGGGTTCCGGGGCTTGGAGAGACCCAGTACTTC. The encoded protein is CAVRVPGLGETQYF.

This chain uses TRBV7-2 with TRBJ1-5; 7 nucleotides agree with TRBD1. Germline CDR1 reads SGHTA; CDR2 reads FQGNSA. V lost 4 bases to trimming and J lost 1 base; unmatched junction nucleotides: 4. The CDR3 runs 15 residues. The DNA for the CDR3 is TGTGCCAGCAGCTCACAGGGGATGAGCAATCAGCCCCAGCATTTT. Translating it yields CASSSQGMSNQPQHF.

V and J are TRBV6-5 and TRBJ2-7; 8 nucleotides align to TRBD2. Germline V gene data show CDR1 as MNHEY and CDR2 as SVGAGI. CDR3 length: 15 amino acids. With V trimmed by 6 bases and J by 4 bases, 11 bases remained unmatched. CDR3 region: CASSQNGGGHYEQYF. The CDR3 DNA reads TGTGCCAGCAGCCAAAACGGGGGGGGCCATTACGAGCAGTACTTC.

The chain uses TRBV4-1 and TRBJ2-1; TRBD2 matches at 10 bases. V lost 4 bases, J lost 3 bases, and 3 bases stayed unmatched. The CDR3 loop spans 15 amino acids. The germline V gene has CDR1 MGHRA and CDR2 YSYEKL. CDR3 nucleotide sequence: TGCGCCAGCAGCCCCCTAGCGGGGGTCTACAATGAGCAGTTCTTC. Its translation: CASSPLAGVYNEQFF.

J is TRBJ2-1 and V is TRBV13; D may be TRBD2 (6 bases). CDR3 length: 14 residues. Germline CDR1 is PRHDT and CDR2 is FYEKMQ (reference sequence). V lost 5 bases to trimming and J lost 3 bases, with 11 bases between them. The CDR3 nucleotides are TGTGCCAGCAGCGTTTTAGCGGTCTACAATGAGCAGTTCTTC. Translated, it gives CASSVLAVYNEQFF.

V gene TRBV28 combines with J gene TRBJ1-1; perhaps TRBD1 as D (5 bases). Trimming took off 3 bases at V and 4 bases at J, with 12 bases between the two ends. This CDR3 comprises 14 residues. Germline V gene data show CDR1 as MDHEN and CDR2 as SYDVKM. The DNA of the CDR3 is TGTGCCAGCAGTTTCCAGGGTAGGGGCACTGAAGCTTTCTTT. Translating it yields CASSFQGRGTEAFF. The whole variable domain, filled in from reference TRBV28 and TRBJ1-1, reads DVKVTQSSRYLVKRTGEKVFLECVQDMDHENMFWYRQDPGLGLRLIYFSYDVKMKEKGDIPEGYSVSREKKERFSLILESASTNQTSMYLCASSFQGRGTEAFFGQGTRLTVV.

The table lists this clone with a few counts. The V and J genes are TRBV7-9 and TRBJ1-2; D gene unclear. Between the trimmed V and J ends, which lost 5 bases and 4 bases, there was a span of 11 bases. CDR3 length: 13 residues. Per the germline V gene, CDR1 is SEHNR and CDR2 is FQNEAQ (reference sequence). CDR3 nucleotides: TGTGCCAGCAGCCATGGAAAGACCTATGGCTACACCTTC. Amino acids: CASSHGKTYGYTF.

The chain links TRBV7-9 to TRBJ1-4; D gene ambiguous. The germline CDR1 and CDR2 sequences are SEHNR and FQNEAQ (reference sequence). Trimming took off 5 bases at V and 7 bases at J, with 26 bases between the two ends. The length of the CDR3 is 18 residues. In nucleotides, the CDR3 is TGTGCCAGCAGCCCCTCCGGGAGGACTAGACTTAAGAGTGAAAAACTGTTTTTT. Residues: CASSPSGRTRLKSEKLFF.

The genes are TRBV11-3 and TRBJ2-5; D gene ambiguous. The CDR3 sequence is 13 residues long. The V gene's germline CDR1 is SGHNT and CDR2 YENEEA. The V gene lost 4 bases and the J gene lost 3 bases, with 9 bases spanning the gap. The CDR3 region has the DNA TGTGCCAGCAGCTCCGGGCCAAAAGAGACCCAGTACTTC. This codes for CASSSGPKETQYF.

This rearrangement joins TRBV11-3 to TRBJ2-5; D is ambiguous. With 2 bases removed from V and 4 bases from J, the gap between germline ends came to 14 bases. The CDR3 runs to 15 residues. CDR1 is SGHNT, CDR2 YENEEA, per germline. The CDR3 reads CASSLTFAVSETQYF. As DNA, the CDR3 is TGTGCCAGCAGCTTAACCTTCGCGGTATCAGAGACCCAGTACTTC. The full variable domain, completed using reference TRBV11-3 and TRBJ2-5, is EAGVVQSPRYKIIEKKQPVAFWCNPISGHNTLYWYLQNLGQGPELLIRYENEEAVDDSQLPKDRFSAERLKGVDSTLKIQPAELGDSAVYLCASSLTFAVSETQYFGPGTRLLVL.

V usage is TRBV6-5 and J usage is TRBJ2-3, with D possibly TRBD2 on 5 matching bases. CDR1 and CDR2 from the germline V gene are MNHEY and SVGAGI. The germline V and J ends were trimmed by 6 bases and 2 bases, with 9 bases remaining between them. The CDR3 is 13 amino acids. CDR3: CASSPRDTDTQYF. The CDR3 nucleotides are TGTGCCAGCAGCCCTCGGGACACAGATACGCAGTATTTT.

The CDR3 DNA is TGTGCCTGGATTTCCGTGTTTGGGGGCGGTGGCTACACCTTC. It is translated as CAWISVFGGGGYTF. The V call is TRBV30, the J call TRBJ1-2, with D perhaps matching TRBD1 (6 bases). Germline CDR1 GTSNPN, CDR2 SVGIG (reference sequence). The CDR3 consists of 14 residues. The ends were cut back, 4 bases at V and 7 bases at J, with 19 bases in the middle.